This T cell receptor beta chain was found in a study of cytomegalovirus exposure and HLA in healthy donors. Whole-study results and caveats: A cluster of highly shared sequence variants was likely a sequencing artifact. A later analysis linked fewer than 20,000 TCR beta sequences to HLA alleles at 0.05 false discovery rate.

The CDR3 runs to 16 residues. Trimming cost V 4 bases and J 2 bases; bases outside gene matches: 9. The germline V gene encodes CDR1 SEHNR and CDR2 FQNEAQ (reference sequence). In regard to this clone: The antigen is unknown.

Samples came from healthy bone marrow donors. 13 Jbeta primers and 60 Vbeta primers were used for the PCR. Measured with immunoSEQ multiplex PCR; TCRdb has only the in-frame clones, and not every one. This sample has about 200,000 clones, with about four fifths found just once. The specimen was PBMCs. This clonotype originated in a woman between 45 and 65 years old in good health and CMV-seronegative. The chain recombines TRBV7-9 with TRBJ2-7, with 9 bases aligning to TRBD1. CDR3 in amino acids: CASSWTGATQPYEQYF. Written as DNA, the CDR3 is TGTGCCAGCAGCTGGACAGGGGCCACTCAACCCTACGAGCAGTACTTC.